Below, 10 T cell receptor beta chains from the same sample are listed, as sequenced in a study of shared clonotypes between healthy human individuals. Sequenced by immunoSEQ multiplex PCR; TCRdb stores in-frame clones only, minus some. The sample has more than 2 million clones, about 94% seen once. Material: naive CD4+ T cells sorted from blood. Described subset: CD45RA+ positively selected. All receptors derive from a man aged 18-30 years in good health.

The gene calls are TRBV19 and TRBJ1-5; 10 bases are shared with TRBD1. The CDR3 runs 15 residues. Trimming took 4 bases from V and 5 from J; bases not matched to a gene: 5. The germline CDR1 and CDR2 sequences are LNHDA and SQIVND (reference sequence). CDR3 nucleotides: TGTGCCAGTAGTACCGGGACAGGGGTCCATCAGCCCCAGCATTTT. This sequence encodes CASSTGTGVHQPQHF.

The chain has TRBV28 and TRBJ1-1; D remains ambiguous. This CDR3 spans 11 amino acids. Trimming took 7 bases from V and 2 from J, leaving 5 bases between them. Germline V gene data show CDR1 as MDHEN and CDR2 as SYDVKM. CDR3 DNA: TGTGCCAGCATAGGCAACACTGAAGCTTTCTTT. Protein: CASIGNTEAFF.

The chain combines TRBV9 with TRBJ2-4; TRBD1 or TRBD2 may be the D gene (5 bases each). Germline CDR1 and CDR2: SGDLS and YYNGEE. The germline V and J ends were trimmed by 3 bases and 8 bases, with 12 bases remaining between them. This CDR3 contains 13 residues. The CDR3 nucleotides read TGTGCCAGCAGCGATCGACAGCGGCACATTCAGTACTTC. Its protein is CASSDRQRHIQYF.

CDR3 loop: CASSLGGLSSSYEQYF. For the CDR3, the DNA is TGCGCCAGCAGCTTGGGGGGACTGAGCAGCTCCTACGAGCAGTACTTC. The V gene is TRBV5-1, the J gene TRBJ2-7, with D perhaps matching TRBD2 (6 bases). CDR3 size: 16 residues. Germline V CDR1 and CDR2: SGHRS, YFSETQ. With 0 bases removed from V and 0 bases from J, the gap between germline ends came to 13 bases.

CDR3: CASSGFRDRGQSNQPQHF. For the CDR3, the DNA is TGTGCCAGCAGTGGCTTCCGGGACAGGGGACAGAGCAATCAGCCCCAGCATTTT. The chain couples TRBV6-1 to TRBJ1-5, with TRBD1 identical over 10 bases. Germline V gene data show CDR1 as MNHNS and CDR2 as SASEGT. The CDR3 extends over 18 amino acids. V gave up 4 bases and J gave up 1 base; unmatched junction bases: 10.

As regards this clone: In the same sample, other DNA sequences code for this CDR3. CDR3 residues: CASSVGLAESTDTQYF. The DNA for the CDR3 is TGTGCCAGCAGCGTAGGACTAGCGGAAAGCACAGATACGCAGTATTTT. The V and J genes are TRBV9 and TRBJ2-3, with 9 bases identical to TRBD2. The CDR3 loop spans 16 amino acids. CDR1 and CDR2 (germline): SGDLS, YYNGEE. V shed 0 bases, J shed 0 bases, and the junction held 2 bases outside the gene matches.

The chain has TRBV13 and TRBJ2-5; weak D call: TRBD1 (6 bases). Looked up from germline, CDR1 is PRHDT and CDR2 is FYEKMQ (reference sequence). This CDR3 contains 14 residues. V was pared by 4 bases and J by 4 bases, with 13 bases between. CDR3 nucleotides: TGTGCCAGCAGCTACATCGACAGGCCAGAGACCCAGTACTTC. This translates into CASSYIDRPETQYF.

The V and J genes are TRBV25-1 and TRBJ2-3, with D possibly matching TRBD1 (6 bases). Trimming pared 6 bases from V and 3 bases from J, leaving 10 bases between. This CDR3 region has 13 residues. In germline, CDR1 is MGHDK, CDR2 SYGVNS. The CDR3 bases are TGTGCCAGCAGCACTACAGGGACAGATACGCAGTATTTT. Its protein is CASSTTGTDTQYF.

The chain uses TRBV12-5 and TRBJ2-5, with 9 bases that match TRBD2. Germline V gene sequence: CDR1 LGHNT, CDR2 FRNRAP. The CDR3 has 13 residues. With 11 bases clipped from V and 5 bases from J, the junction kept 9 bases outside the gene matches. The CDR3 reads CASLNSGSETQYF. CDR3 DNA sequence: TGTGCTTCCCTGAATAGCGGGAGTGAGACCCAGTACTTC.

The V and J genes are TRBV6-7 and TRBJ2-7; 7 nucleotides agree with TRBD1. Being an ORF, TRBV6-7 has a function that is uncertain. The CDR3 has 15 amino acids. Trimming cost V 6 bases and J 0 bases; bases outside gene matches: 8. The CDR3 is CASRKEDRTSYEQYF. The CDR3 coding sequence is TGTGCCAGCAGAAAAGAGGACAGGACCTCCTACGAGCAGTACTTC.